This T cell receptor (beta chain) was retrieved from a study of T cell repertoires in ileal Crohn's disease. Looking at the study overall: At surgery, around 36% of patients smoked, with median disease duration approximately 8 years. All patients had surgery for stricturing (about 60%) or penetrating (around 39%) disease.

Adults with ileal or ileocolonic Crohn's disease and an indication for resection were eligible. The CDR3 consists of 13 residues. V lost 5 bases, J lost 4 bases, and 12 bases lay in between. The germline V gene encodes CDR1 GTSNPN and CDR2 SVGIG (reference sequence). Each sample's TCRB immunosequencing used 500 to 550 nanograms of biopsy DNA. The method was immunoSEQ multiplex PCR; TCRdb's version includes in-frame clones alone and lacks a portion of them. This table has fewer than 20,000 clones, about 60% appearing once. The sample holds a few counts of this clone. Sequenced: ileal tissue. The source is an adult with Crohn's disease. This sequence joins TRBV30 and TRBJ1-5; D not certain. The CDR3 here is CAWAGSLNQPQHF. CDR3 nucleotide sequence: TGTGCCTGGGCCGGTTCCCTGAATCAGCCCCAGCATTTT.